This T cell receptor (beta chain) is from a study of cytomegalovirus exposure and HLA in healthy donors. This CDR3 region has 14 residues. With 10 bases clipped from V and 2 bases from J, the junction kept 8 bases outside the gene matches. Per germline, CDR1 WSHSY and CDR2 SAAADI. Measured with immunoSEQ multiplex PCR; TCRdb has only the in-frame clones, and not every one. This table holds 200,000 to 300,000 clones, roughly 91% found once. The V and J genes are TRBV10-2 and TRBJ2-5; TRBD2 aligns across 9 bases. The TCR sequence derives from a woman aged 30 to 39 in good health and CMV-seronegative. The sequencing sample was made of PBMCs. The CDR3 region has the DNA TGCGCCACCTTAGCGGGAGTCCGTCAAGAGACCCAGTACTTC. It specifies CATLAGVRQETQYF.